This TCR beta chain was profiled in a study of T-cell memory formation after mild COVID-19. Whole-study findings and limits: Clones which contracted sat mainly in CM and EM if CD4+, and in EMRA if CD8+.

This clonotype was seen ten or more times. As yet, its antigen is unknown. The germline V gene has CDR1 MNHNY and CDR2 SVGAGI (reference sequence). The CDR3 length is 14 residues. The germline V and J ends were trimmed by 6 bases and 2 bases, with 11 bases remaining between them. 5'RACE primed at constant segments yielded TCR alpha and TCR beta cDNA libraries bearing sample barcodes and UMIs. TCRdb recomputed calls from the 5' RACE reads with MiXCR, one row per CDR3 protein. The sample includes hundreds of thousands of distinct CDR3 sequences, roughly 15% of them seen just once. The chain couples TRBV6-6 to TRBJ1-5; D call uncertain. Sequenced material: PBMCs or a T cell subset sorted from them (not recorded which). This TCR came from a man between 18 and 29 years old who had mild COVID-19 (a few samples of this study predate the infection). Cell type and time point are not known. The CDR3 reads CASSRDWGNQPQHF. CDR3 nucleotides: TGTGCCAGCAGCCGAGATTGGGGCAATCAGCCCCAGCATTTT.